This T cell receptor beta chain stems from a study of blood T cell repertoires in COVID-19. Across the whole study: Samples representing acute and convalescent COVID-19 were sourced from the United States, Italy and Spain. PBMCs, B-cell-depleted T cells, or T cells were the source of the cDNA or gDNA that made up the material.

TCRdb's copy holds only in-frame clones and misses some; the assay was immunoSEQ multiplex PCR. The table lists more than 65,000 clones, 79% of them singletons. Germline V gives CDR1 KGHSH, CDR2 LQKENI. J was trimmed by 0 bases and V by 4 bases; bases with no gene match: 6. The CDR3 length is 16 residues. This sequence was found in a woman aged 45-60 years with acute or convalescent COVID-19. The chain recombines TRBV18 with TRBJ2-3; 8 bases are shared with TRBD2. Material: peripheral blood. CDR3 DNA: TGTGCCAGCTCACAAGCGGGAGCCGATAGCACAGATACGCAGTATTTT. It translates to CASSQAGADSTDTQYF. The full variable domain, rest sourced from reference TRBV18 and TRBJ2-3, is NAGVMQNPRHLVRRRGQEARLRCSPMKGHSHVYWYRQLPEEGLKFMVYLQKENIIDESGMPKERFSAEFPKEGPSILRIQQVVRGDSAAYFCASSQAGADSTDTQYFGPGTRLTVL.